This is a list of T cell receptor beta chains from one sample in a study of blood T cell repertoires in COVID-19. The method was immunoSEQ multiplex PCR; TCRdb's version includes in-frame clones alone and lacks a portion of them. The data hold under 200,000 clones, with approximately 86% observed a single time. Specimen: peripheral blood. These receptors were obtained from a man over 45 with active or convalescent COVID-19. The CDR3 runs from the conserved cysteine through the conserved F or W. The D gene is left open where the match is weak. A clone size is listed for some rows: how often the clone was seen (once, few, many), or a class if it is expanded.

-	TRBV2	-	TRBJ2-6	TGTGCCAGCAGAACAGGTTCTGGGGCCAACGTCCTGACTTTC	CASRTGSGANVLTF
TRBD2	TRBV11-2	-	TRBJ2-2	TGTGCCAGCAGCTTTTCTAGCGGGGGGGCCTCCGGGGAGCTGTTTTTT	CASSFSSGGASGELFF
TRBD2	TRBV6-5	-	TRBJ2-1	TGTGCCAGCAGTCCAGTTGGGCTAGCGGGAGCTATGCAGTTCTTC	CASSPVGLAGAMQFF
-	TRBV4-2	-	TRBJ1-4	TGTGCCAGCAGCCAAGAAATGAAGGGGGCTAATGAAAAACTGTTTTTT	CASSQEMKGANEKLFF
-	TRBV27	-	TRBJ1-1	TGTGCCAGCAGTTCCCGGGGGGACACTGAAGCTTTCTTT	CASSSRGDTEAFF
-	TRBV7-2	-	TRBJ1-2	TGTGCCAGCACCCTCTACTATGGCTACACCTTC	CASTLYYGYTF
TRBD2	TRBV9	-	TRBJ2-3	TGTGCCAGCAGCGCTAGGACTAGCGGGGGTAGGAGCACAGATACGCAGTATTTT	CASSARTSGGRSTDTQYF
-	TRBV7-9	few	TRBJ1-1	TGTGCCAGCAGCCCTCACATGAACACTGAAGCTTTCTTT	CASSPHMNTEAFF
TRBD1	TRBV4-1	-	TRBJ1-2	TGCGCCAGCAGCCTCCGGGACAGGGTACTTGGGAATGGCTACACCTTC	CASSLRDRVLGNGYTF
-	TRBV7-9	-	TRBJ1-4	TGTGCCAGCAGCCAACCGACAGGTGCAACTAATGAAAAACTGTTTTTT	CASSQPTGATNEKLFF
TRBD1	TRBV2	few	TRBJ1-4	TGTGCCAGCAGCTGGACAGGGGAAGGAAAACTGTTTTTT	CASSWTGEGKLFF
-	TRBV9	-	TRBJ2-5	TGTGCCAGCAGCCCTACTTCCCTACAAGAGACCCAGTACTTC	CASSPTSLQETQYF
TRBD1	TRBV5-1	-	TRBJ1-2	TGCGCCAGCAGCGTACAGGGACAGGGAAGCTATGGCTACACCTTC	CASSVQGQGSYGYTF
TRBD2	TRBV11-3	-	TRBJ2-3	TGTGCCAGCAGCCAAGAAGCGGGGGGCACAGATACGCAGTATTTT	CASSQEAGGTDTQYF
-	TRBV2	-	TRBJ2-7	TGTGCCAGCAGTGATTCGAGTGGCCGGGGCTACGAGCAGTACTTC	CASSDSSGRGYEQYF
TRBD1	TRBV9	-	TRBJ1-2	TGTGCCAGCAGCGTACAACCGGGACAGGGGGCGCATGGCTACACCTTC	CASSVQPGQGAHGYTF